These 30 T cell receptor beta chains came from one sample sequenced in a study of T cell changes during pregnancy in multiple sclerosis (dated by TCRdb to the late 2010s). To prepare the library, the immunoSEQ multiplex PCR assay was applied. In TCRdb, the immuneACCESS table is reduced to in-frame sequences with V and J assigned. These tables do not hold every clone; where another copy was compared, an unresolved V gene accounts for under half, and the others remain unexplained. Present in this sample are roughly 48,000 clones, just over 85% of which were seen just once. The ten largest clones represent roughly 1.2% of the sample. Sample: CD4+ T cells from peripheral blood mononuclear cells, taken in the second trimester of pregnancy. The receptors here all came from a female donor with multiple sclerosis, enrolled in a pregnancy study.

The chain uses TRBV28 and TRBJ1-5; possibly TRBD1 for D (6 bases). Germline lookup yields CDR1 MDHEN and CDR2 SYDVKM. The CDR3 is 16 amino acids. The germline V and J ends were trimmed by 3 bases and 2 bases, with 14 bases remaining between them. CDR3 residues: CASSLGRDTRNQPQHF. CDR3 bases: TGTGCCAGCAGTTTGGGCCGGGACACCCGCAATCAGCCCCAGCATTTT.

The chain recombines TRBV10-3 with TRBJ2-5, with a tentative D call TRBD2 (6 bases). This CDR3 has 13 residues. Between the trimmed V and J ends, which lost 8 bases and 5 bases, there was a span of 15 bases. Germline lookup yields CDR1 ENHRY and CDR2 SYGVKD. The CDR3 region is CAIGWGDGETQYF. The DNA of the CDR3 is TGTGCCATCGGTTGGGGGGACGGGGAGACCCAGTACTTC.

The V and J genes are TRBV19 and TRBJ2-7; weak D call: TRBD1 (7 bases). The CDR3 spans 14 residues. Germline assignment: CDR1 LNHDA and CDR2 SQIVND (reference sequence). Deletions cut 7 bases from V and 1 base from J, with 14 bases between. In nucleotides, the CDR3 is TGTGCCAGTAAGCCAGGGGGACTTTCCTACGAGCAGTACTTC. Amino acid sequence: CASKPGGLSYEQYF.

This chain connects TRBV6-1 to TRBJ2-1; 11 nucleotides line up with TRBD2. Germline V lookup: CDR1 MNHNS, CDR2 SASEGT. Unmatched junction bases numbered 6, after V lost 6 bases and J lost 8 bases. This CDR3 has 14 amino acids. This chain's CDR3 is CASRLAGGPDEQFF. CDR3 DNA sequence: TGTGCCAGCAGATTAGCGGGAGGGCCGGATGAGCAGTTCTTC.

The J gene is TRBJ2-2, the V gene TRBV6-4, with D unclear. The CDR3 covers 13 residues. Germline loops: CDR1 MRHNA, CDR2 SNTAGT. V lost 0 bases and J lost 7, with 6 bases in between. CDR3 protein: CASSDSGGGELFF. As DNA, the CDR3 is TGTGCCAGCAGTGACTCTGGCGGCGGGGAGCTGTTTTTT.

J is TRBJ2-1 and V is TRBV5-1, with 9 bases identical to TRBD2. Germline assignment: CDR1 SGHRS and CDR2 YFSETQ. V lost 4 bases and J lost 3; bases outside the gene matches: 8. This CDR3 spans 16 amino acids. As DNA, the CDR3 is TGCGCCAGCAGCCTTATAGCGGGAGAAAACTACAATGAGCAGTTCTTC. Its translation is CASSLIAGENYNEQFF.

V gene TRBV6-1 combines with J gene TRBJ2-7; TRBD2 might be the D (6 bases). This CDR3 contains 15 residues. Germline V gene data show CDR1 as MNHNS and CDR2 as SASEGT. The V and J ends lost 7 bases and 0 bases respectively, with 16 bases between them. DNA for the CDR3: TGTGCCAGCAATATCCGGGACTTGAGCTCCTACGAGCAGTACTTC. It specifies CASNIRDLSSYEQYF.

The CDR3 sequence is CAITGRGGNTIYF. CDR3 bases: TGTGCCATCACAGGACGGGGTGGAAACACCATATATTTT. The chain carries TRBV10-3 and TRBJ1-3, with D hard to call. This CDR3 is 13 amino acids long. V lost 7 bases, J lost 3 bases, and 10 bases lay in between. Germline V gene lookup returns CDR1 ENHRY and CDR2 SYGVKD.

CDR3 bases: TGTGCCAGCAGTCCCCGGGGCAGGGGCGCTGAAGCTTTCTTT. Its translation: CASSPRGRGAEAFF. The genes are TRBV6-1 and TRBJ1-1; a weak D match, TRBD1 (6 bases). V lost 5 bases and J lost 6, with 16 bases in between. Germline V gene lookup returns CDR1 MNHNS and CDR2 SASEGT. The CDR3 length is 14 residues.

The chain employs TRBV30 and TRBJ1-5; D unclear. The CDR3 extends over 14 amino acids. The ends were cut back, 4 bases at V and 2 bases at J, with 12 bases in the middle. Germline values: CDR1 GTSNPN, CDR2 SVGIG (reference sequence). For the CDR3, the DNA is TGTGCCTGGACGTCGCAGAAAGGCAATCAGCCCCAGCATTTT. Translation: CAWTSQKGNQPQHF.

The gene calls are TRBV7-3 and TRBJ2-7; D unresolved. In germline, CDR1 is SGHTA, CDR2 FQGTGA. The CDR3 has 13 amino acids. V shed 4 bases and J shed 2 bases, with 9 bases lying between them. CDR3 in DNA: TGTGCCAGCAGCTCCCCAGGTACCTACGAGCAGTACTTC. This sequence encodes CASSSPGTYEQYF.

The chain uses TRBV15 and TRBJ1-1; D perhaps matches TRBD1 (5 bases). Germline CDR1 LNHNV, CDR2 YYDKDF (reference sequence). The CDR3 is 16 amino acids. With 0 bases removed from V and 6 bases from J, the gap between germline ends came to 17 bases. CDR3 sequence: CATSRDYTGPWAEAFF. CDR3 DNA sequence: TGTGCCACCAGCAGAGATTACACAGGCCCGTGGGCTGAAGCTTTCTTT.

The chain couples TRBV9 to TRBJ2-6; TRBD1 aligns across 9 bases. V was clipped by 3 bases and J by 3 bases; unmatched bases: 7. CDR1 is SGDLS and CDR2 is YYNGEE in the germline V gene. The CDR3 loop spans 17 amino acids. The CDR3 reads CASSAAQGAGGANVLTF. Written as DNA, the CDR3 is TGTGCCAGCAGCGCCGCACAGGGGGCGGGTGGGGCCAACGTCCTGACTTTC.

This clone was picked up one time. The chain uses TRBV11-1 and TRBJ2-7, with 7 bases matching TRBD2. Unmatched junction bases numbered 7, after V lost 5 bases and J lost 6 bases. CDR1 SGHAT and CDR2 FQDESV come from the germline V gene (reference sequence). This CDR3 has 13 residues. In DNA, the CDR3 is TGTGCCAGCAGCCGTCTCGGGGGGAGCGAGCAGTACTTC. It encodes CASSRLGGSEQYF.

There are a few counts of this clone. This chain connects TRBV28 to TRBJ1-2, with 9 bases fitting TRBD1. In germline, CDR1 is MDHEN, CDR2 SYDVKM. V lost 6 bases, J lost 7 bases, and 12 bases stayed unmatched. There are 15 residues in the CDR3. The CDR3, as DNA: TGTGCCAGCAGCTACCAGACAGGGGGGGAAGGTGGCTACACCTTC. Protein: CASSYQTGGEGGYTF.

The chain employs TRBV11-2 and TRBJ2-1; TRBD2 agrees at 14 bases. J was trimmed by 9 bases and V by 2 bases; bases with no gene match: 12. Germline V gives CDR1 SGHAT, CDR2 FQNNGV. This CDR3 comprises 18 residues. CDR3 DNA sequence: TGTGCCAGCAGCTTAAGCTATCCGGGACTAGCGGGAGCGGGTGAGCAGTTCTTC. Its protein product is CASSLSYPGLAGAGEQFF.

This chain connects TRBV6-5 to TRBJ2-3; 7 nucleotides agree with TRBD1. CDR3 size: 14 residues. Germline trimming cut 6 bases from V and 1 base from J; bases unmatched to any gene: 4. Germline V gene sequence: CDR1 MNHEY, CDR2 SVGAGI. The chain's CDR3 is CASRTGTGTDTQYF. In DNA form, the CDR3 reads TGTGCCAGCAGAACCGGGACAGGCACAGATACGCAGTATTTT.

The rearrangement uses TRBV7-9 and TRBJ2-5, with D possibly being TRBD2 (7 bases). The CDR3 runs to 15 residues. V was clipped by 5 bases and J by 5 bases, with 18 bases between them. Germline V CDR1 and CDR2: SEHNR, FQNEAQ (reference sequence). Here the CDR3 DNA reads TGTGCCAGCAGCAACGCCGGGGGGCCGGACGAGACCCAGTACTTC. Protein product: CASSNAGGPDETQYF.

V gene TRBV30 combines with J gene TRBJ1-2; unclear D gene. CDR1 is GTSNPN and CDR2 is SVGIG in the germline V gene (reference sequence). CDR3 length: 14 residues. V gave up 0 bases and J gave up 4 bases, with 12 bases separating them. In DNA form, the CDR3 reads TGTGCCTGGAGTGTACGGGTCAGCGGCTATGGCTACACCTTC. Translation: CAWSVRVSGYGYTF.

V usage is TRBV29-1 and J usage is TRBJ1-2; 7 bases fit TRBD1. Germline-derived CDR1 and CDR2 are SQVTM and ANQGSEA. There are 14 residues in the CDR3. V lost 4 bases, J lost 0 bases, and 5 bases stayed unmatched. The CDR3 here is CSVGTGAANYGYTF. CDR3 DNA: TGCAGCGTTGGGACAGGCGCTGCTAACTATGGCTACACCTTC.

The table lists this clone with a count of one. V and J are TRBV6-6 and TRBJ1-5; TRBD1 aligns across 7 bases. The V gene end was trimmed by 8 bases and the J gene end by 2 bases; junction bases not matched to a gene: 9. Germline V gene data show CDR1 as MNHNY and CDR2 as SVGAGI (reference sequence). This CDR3 region has 15 residues. CDR3 bases: TGTGCCAGCGCTTATACAGGGGAAGGCAATCAGCCCCAGCATTTT. Amino acid sequence: CASAYTGEGNQPQHF.

The V gene is TRBV30, the J gene TRBJ1-1; TRBD1 is a possible D gene (5 bases). Per the germline V gene, CDR1 is GTSNPN and CDR2 is SVGIG (reference sequence). The CDR3 is made up of 14 amino acids. The V and J ends lost 3 bases and 0 bases respectively, with 11 bases between them. The CDR3 region is CAWSVDTLNTEAFF. Written as DNA, the CDR3 is TGTGCCTGGAGCGTGGACACTTTGAACACTGAAGCTTTCTTT. Together with reference TRBV30 and TRBJ1-1, the CDR3 gives the full variable domain: SQTIHQWPATLVQPVGSPLSLECTVEGTSNPNLYWYRQAAGRGLQLLFYSVGIGQISSEVPQNLSASRPQDRQFILSSKKLLLSDSGFYLCAWSVDTLNTEAFFGQGTRLTVV.

The rearrangement joins TRBV7-2 to TRBJ2-3; possibly TRBD2 for D (6 bases). Deletions cut 7 bases from V and 8 bases from J, with 13 bases between. Looked up from germline, CDR1 is SGHTA and CDR2 is FQGNSA. This CDR3 is built from 12 residues. CDR3 in DNA: TGTGCCAGCACCTTCCTCGGGAGTACGCAGTATTTT. As protein: CASTFLGSTQYF.

This sequence joins TRBV30 and TRBJ1-4; 8 bases are a match to TRBD1. CDR3 length: 15 residues. The ends lost 5 bases at V and 9 bases at J; junction bases unmatched: 14. Germline CDR1 reads GTSNPN; CDR2 reads SVGIG (reference sequence). CDR3 DNA: TGTGCCTGGCAAACCGCAGGGGGCGCCGGGAAAAAACTGTTTTTT. Protein product: CAWQTAGGAGKKLFF.

This chain connects TRBV28 to TRBJ2-3, with 7 bases identical to TRBD2. Germline lookup yields CDR1 MDHEN and CDR2 SYDVKM. CDR3 length equals 17 residues. V trimming: 5 bases; J trimming: 0 bases; junction bases outside the gene matches: 11. The DNA of the CDR3 is TGTGCCAGCAGTCCTAGCGGAACCCCATTTAGCACAGATACGCAGTATTTT. Its protein is CASSPSGTPFSTDTQYF.

The rearrangement links TRBV6-5 to TRBJ1-2, with D uncertain. V was clipped by 0 bases and J by 3 bases, with 2 bases between them. Germline CDR1 reads MNHEY; CDR2 reads SVGAGI. The length of the CDR3 is 12 residues. The CDR3 DNA reads TGTGCCAGCAGTTACTCCGACTATGGCTACACCTTC. It specifies CASSYSDYGYTF.

A note on this clone: The identical CDR3 is also encoded by other nucleotide sequences in the sample. The V and J genes are TRBV4-2 and TRBJ2-7, with D perhaps TRBD1 (5 bases). V dropped 3 bases and J dropped 0 bases, with 15 bases sitting between them. CDR1 is LGHNA, CDR2 YNFKEQ, per germline. CDR3 length: 16 residues. The CDR3 here is CASSQVLQGASYEQYF. The CDR3 DNA reads TGTGCCAGCAGCCAGGTGCTCCAGGGTGCCTCCTACGAGCAGTACTTC.

The V and J genes are TRBV5-1 and TRBJ2-7; no clear D. Germline V lookup: CDR1 SGHRS, CDR2 YFSETQ. The germline V and J ends were trimmed by 0 bases and 3 bases, with 7 bases remaining between them. The CDR3 has 13 amino acids. The CDR3 nucleotides are TGCGCCAGCAGCTTGGCGTCTCTCTACGAGCAGTACTTC. This translates into CASSLASLYEQYF.

The chain has TRBV10-2 and TRBJ1-5, with D maybe TRBD1 (6 bases). Germline V gives CDR1 WSHSY, CDR2 SAAADI. The CDR3 covers 15 residues. V dropped 6 bases and J dropped 0 bases, with 12 bases sitting between them. In nucleotides, the CDR3 is TGCGCCAGCAGGGACAGTCCCTATAGCAATCAGCCCCAGCATTTT. As protein: CASRDSPYSNQPQHF.

The rearrangement uses TRBV7-3 and TRBJ2-3; D gene unclear. The CDR3 has 13 amino acids. V was trimmed by 1 base and J by 9 bases, leaving 11 bases between them. Germline CDR1 and CDR2: SGHTA and FQGTGA. The CDR3 reads CASSLSGDETQYF. In DNA, the CDR3 is TGTGCCAGCAGCTTAAGTGGAGATGAGACGCAGTATTTT.